Each of the 32 T cell receptor beta chains below was sequenced from the same sample in a study of shared clonotypes between healthy human individuals. Measured with immunoSEQ multiplex PCR; TCRdb has only the in-frame clones, and not every one. Here the sample spans a few million clones, more than 90% being singletons. Sequenced input: naive CD4+ T cells sorted from blood. Subset specified: CD45RA+ positively selected. Source of these receptors: a man between 18 and 29 years old in good health.

Comments on this clone: Additional DNA sequences in this sample encode the identical CDR3. The rearrangement joins TRBV5-1 to TRBJ1-1, with D uncertain. The CDR3 consists of 13 residues. Trimming stripped 0 bases from V and 4 bases from J, with 7 bases between. The germline V gene has CDR1 SGHRS and CDR2 YFSETQ. In DNA form, the CDR3 reads TGCGCCAGCAGCTTGGAATTGTTCACTGAAGCTTTCTTT. Its translation: CASSLELFTEAFF.

Note on this clone: Other DNA sequences in this sample translate to the same CDR3. The V call is TRBV10-2, the J call TRBJ1-5; D gene uncertain. This CDR3 comprises 13 residues. The ends were cut back, 2 bases at V and 2 bases at J, with 4 bases in the middle. The V gene's germline CDR1 is WSHSY and CDR2 SAAADI. CDR3 bases: TGCGCCAGCAGTGAGGGTGGCAATCAGCCCCAGCATTTT. Its translation is CASSEGGNQPQHF.

This sequence joins TRBV25-1 and TRBJ2-7, with TRBD1 matching over 9 bases. The CDR3 totals 15 residues. CDR1 MGHDK and CDR2 SYGVNS come from the germline V gene. V shed 4 bases and J 5 bases; nucleotides not matched to a gene: 9. The chain's CDR3 is CASSGDRVSHDEQYF. Here the CDR3 DNA reads TGTGCCAGCAGTGGGGACAGGGTCTCCCACGACGAGCAGTACTTC.

This chain uses TRBV5-6 with TRBJ2-5; D not resolved. V shed 1 base and J shed 4 bases, with 8 bases lying between them. The CDR3 length is 13 residues. Germline CDR1 reads SGHDT; CDR2 reads YYEEEE. Here the CDR3 reads CASSLMVPETQYF. The CDR3 region has the DNA TGTGCCAGCAGCTTGATGGTTCCAGAGACCCAGTACTTC.

The V and J genes are TRBV28 and TRBJ1-1; tentative D call: TRBD1 (5 bases). The V gene's germline CDR1 is MDHEN and CDR2 SYDVKM. There are 14 residues in the CDR3. The V gene lost 1 base and the J gene lost 5 bases, with 11 bases spanning the gap. The CDR3 spells CASSLLKGSTEAFF. Here the CDR3 DNA reads TGTGCCAGCAGTTTATTGAAGGGGTCGACTGAAGCTTTCTTT.

The chain employs TRBV11-2 and TRBJ2-5; weak D call: TRBD2 (6 bases). The germline gives CDR1 SGHAT, CDR2 FQNNGV. The V and J ends lost 5 bases and 4 bases respectively, with 11 bases between them. This CDR3 is built from 13 residues. DNA for the CDR3: TGTGCCAGCAGCCGGGGACTTGGAGAGACCCAGTACTTC. As protein: CASSRGLGETQYF.

V gene TRBV7-2 combines with J gene TRBJ1-5; D uncertain. With 5 bases removed from V and 6 bases from J, the gap between germline ends came to 14 bases. The CDR3 loop spans 14 amino acids. Per germline, CDR1 SGHTA and CDR2 FQGNSA. The CDR3 nucleotides read TGTGCCAGCAGCCCGAGAGCTAGCGGTCAGCCCCAGCATTTT. Translation gives CASSPRASGQPQHF.

The chain links TRBV4-1 to TRBJ2-3; TRBD2 matches at 7 bases. CDR1 and CDR2 from the germline V gene are MGHRA and YSYEKL. The CDR3 sequence is 16 residues long. Trimming at V came to 0 bases and at J to 3 bases, leaving 6 bases not matched to a gene. Here the CDR3 DNA reads TGCGCCAGCAGCCAAGATGGGACTACGTATACAGATACGCAGTATTTT. This sequence encodes CASSQDGTTYTDTQYF.

This chain connects TRBV5-1 to TRBJ2-7; 15 bases are a match to TRBD2. This CDR3 region has 18 residues. V shed 4 bases, J shed 4 bases, and the junction held 12 bases outside the gene matches. Looked up from germline, CDR1 is SGHRS and CDR2 is YFSETQ. The CDR3 reads CASSRGLAGGLDGYEQYF. The CDR3 region has the DNA TGCGCCAGCAGCCGGGGACTAGCGGGAGGATTAGATGGGTACGAGCAGTACTTC.

The chain combines TRBV9 with TRBJ2-7; the match to TRBD2 covers 12 bases. There are 14 residues in the CDR3. After removal of 4 bases from V and 4 bases from J, the junction contained 3 bases not matched to a gene. In germline, CDR1 is SGDLS, CDR2 YYNGEE. CDR3 nucleotides: TGTGCCAGCAGCATCGGACTAGCGGGGTACGAGCAGTACTTC. Its protein is CASSIGLAGYEQYF.

Comments on this clone: At the DNA level, this CDR3 is encoded by other sequences in the same sample as well. The chain links TRBV6-1 to TRBJ1-5; 8 bases map to TRBD1. V trimming: 8 bases; J trimming: 0 bases; junction bases outside the gene matches: 3. CDR1 and CDR2 (germline): MNHNS, SASEGT. This CDR3 contains 14 residues. The CDR3, as DNA: TGTGCCAGCTCCGGACAGGGTAGCAATCAGCCCCAGCATTTT. Protein sequence: CASSGQGSNQPQHF.

CDR3 in DNA: TGCGCCAGCAGCCAAGATCCCGAGGACAGACACCATTCACCCCTCCACTTT. Protein product: CASSQDPEDRHHSPLHF. The chain uses TRBV4-3 and TRBJ1-6; possibly TRBD1 for D (6 bases). The CDR3 has 17 amino acids. In germline, CDR1 is LGHNA, CDR2 YSLEER. Between the trimmed V and J ends, which lost 0 bases and 8 bases, there was a span of 17 bases.

The chain links TRBV6-5 to TRBJ2-7; D is possibly TRBD1 (6 bases). CDR3 size: 15 residues. Trimming stripped 0 bases from V and 2 bases from J, with 11 bases between. CDR1 and CDR2 from the germline V gene are MNHEY and SVGAGI. The CDR3 coding sequence is TGTGCCAGCAGTTACTCCCAAACAGGGACCTACGAGCAGTACTTC. It yields the protein CASSYSQTGTYEQYF.

The rearrangement joins TRBV7-9 to TRBJ2-5; no definite D call. The CDR3 totals 14 residues. V was clipped by 5 bases and J by 4 bases, with 14 bases between them. Germline V gene sequence: CDR1 SEHNR, CDR2 FQNEAQ (reference sequence). The CDR3 spells CASSPRIRGETQYF. The CDR3 region has the DNA TGTGCCAGCAGCCCTCGGATACGCGGAGAGACCCAGTACTTC.

On this clone itself: The sample carries other DNA sequences with the same CDR3. The chain carries TRBV30 and TRBJ1-4; perhaps TRBD1 as D (5 bases). This CDR3 contains 15 residues. Germline CDR1 and CDR2: GTSNPN and SVGIG (reference sequence). Trimming pared 1 base from V and 0 bases from J, leaving 9 bases between. CDR3 sequence: CAWSGGRATNEKLFF. The CDR3 DNA reads TGTGCCTGGAGTGGGGGACGGGCAACTAATGAAAAACTGTTTTTT.

This clone was found once. The V gene is TRBV5-6, the J gene TRBJ2-3; 10 nucleotides match TRBD2. Unmatched junction bases numbered 7, after V lost 1 base and J lost 2 bases. The germline V gene encodes CDR1 SGHDT and CDR2 YYEEEE. The CDR3 is 17 residues long. The CDR3 DNA is TGTGCCAGCAGCTTGAGCGGTAGCGGGGGGTTCACAGATACGCAGTATTTT. It translates to CASSLSGSGGFTDTQYF.

V gene TRBV6-1 combines with J gene TRBJ1-2; D ambiguous. In germline, CDR1 is MNHNS, CDR2 SASEGT. This CDR3 is 12 amino acids long. The V end was cut by 7 bases, the J end by 6 bases, with 12 bases between. The CDR3 nucleotides are TGTGCCAGCACTCGGACCGCTGATGGCTACACCTTC. Protein product: CASTRTADGYTF.

As concerns this clone: The sample holds other DNA sequences that translate to the same CDR3. The rearrangement uses TRBV19 and TRBJ1-4, with no clear D. The CDR3 contains 13 residues. In germline, CDR1 is LNHDA, CDR2 SQIVND (reference sequence). V lost 3 bases and J 4 bases, leaving 6 bases between the germline ends. The CDR3 sequence is CASSIHGNEKLFF. CDR3 bases: TGTGCCAGTAGTATCCATGGTAATGAAAAACTGTTTTTT.

This clone was seen only once. The same CDR3 also results from other DNA sequences found in this sample. The rearrangement links TRBV2 to TRBJ1-1; D not resolved. Trimming cost V 6 bases and J 0 bases, with 8 bases left between them. Per the germline V gene, CDR1 is SNHLY and CDR2 is FYNNEI. The CDR3 loop spans 13 amino acids. The CDR3 nucleotides read TGTGCCAGCAGGGCTGAAATGAACACTGAAGCTTTCTTT. Its translation: CASRAEMNTEAFF.

The V call is TRBV6-5, the J call TRBJ2-7; 8 positions agree with TRBD1. Germline CDR1 MNHEY, CDR2 SVGAGI. The length of the CDR3 is 15 residues. V dropped 5 bases and J dropped 7; count of bases not matched to a gene: 13. The CDR3 DNA is TGTGCCAGCAGTCGGACAGGGTTAGATTTGTGGGAGCAGTACTTC. It encodes CASSRTGLDLWEQYF.

This clone was observed once. The chain combines TRBV4-1 with TRBJ2-5, with TRBD1 matching over 7 bases. The length of the CDR3 is 16 residues. Germline V CDR1 and CDR2: MGHRA, YSYEKL. V was clipped by 0 bases and J by 2 bases; unmatched bases: 6. The DNA of the CDR3 is TGCGCCAGCAGCCAAGACCCCAGGGGGAGACAAGAGACCCAGTACTTC. Protein sequence: CASSQDPRGRQETQYF.

The chain couples TRBV30 to TRBJ2-1; 15 bases line up with TRBD2. V lost 7 bases to trimming and J lost 0 bases; unmatched junction nucleotides: 10. The CDR3 covers 18 residues. The V gene's germline CDR1 is GTSNPN and CDR2 SVGIG (reference sequence). This CDR3 is CAFTAGTSGGYSYNEQFF. Written as DNA, the CDR3 is TGTGCCTTTACTGCCGGGACTAGCGGGGGGTACTCCTACAATGAGCAGTTCTTC.

In this sample, this clone turned up once. The rearrangement uses TRBV27 and TRBJ1-4; D perhaps matches TRBD1 (5 bases). CDR1 is MNHEY and CDR2 is SMNVEV in the germline V gene (reference sequence). The V and J ends lost 5 bases and 0 bases respectively, with 10 bases between them. The CDR3 spans 15 residues. CDR3 sequence: CASSETGATNEKLFF. The CDR3 DNA sequence: TGTGCCAGCAGTGAAACAGGTGCAACTAATGAAAAACTGTTTTTT.

This chain links TRBV5-1 with TRBJ2-4; 9 nucleotides agree with TRBD1. Trimming at V came to 2 bases and at J to 6 bases, leaving 3 bases not matched to a gene. The CDR3 covers 14 residues. Germline V gene lookup returns CDR1 SGHRS and CDR2 YFSETQ. CDR3 nucleotides: TGCGCCAGCAGCTTACAGGGGGCGGGAAACATTCAGTACTTC. Translating gives CASSLQGAGNIQYF.

The gene calls are TRBV5-1 and TRBJ1-6; 7 bases align to TRBD1. Germline V CDR1 and CDR2: SGHRS, YFSETQ. The CDR3 totals 15 residues. The ends lost 0 bases at V and 7 bases at J; junction bases unmatched: 4. This chain's CDR3 is CASSLGPGQNSPLHF. The CDR3 nucleotides read TGCGCCAGCAGCTTGGGACCGGGACAGAATTCACCCCTCCACTTT.

This chain connects TRBV4-3 to TRBJ2-2; 9 bases are shared with TRBD2. This CDR3 has 17 residues. Germline CDR1 and CDR2: LGHNA and YSLEER. V shed 4 bases, J shed 7 bases, and the junction held 13 bases outside the gene matches. Here the CDR3 DNA reads TGCGCCAGCAGCCTTGTAGCGGGAGCCCCGAGCGGCGGGGAGCTGTTTTTT. Amino acid sequence: CASSLVAGAPSGGELFF.

This clone has only a few counts. V is TRBV5-5 and J is TRBJ2-7; TRBD2 is a possible D gene (6 bases). Germline CDR1 reads SGHKS; CDR2 reads YYEKEE (reference sequence). V lost 4 bases to trimming and J lost 4 bases, with 12 bases between them. This CDR3 spans 13 amino acids. CDR3 sequence (DNA): TGTGCCAGCAGCCCTCTAGCGCCTTACGAGCAGTACTTC. Its translation: CASSPLAPYEQYF.

The gene calls are TRBV7-9 and TRBJ2-2; 8 positions agree with TRBD1. The V segment lost 7 bases and the J segment 3 bases; nucleotides outside the gene matches: 7. From germline, CDR1 is SEHNR and CDR2 FQNEAQ (reference sequence). There are 15 residues in the CDR3. DNA of the CDR3: TGTGCCAGCATCTACAGGGGGGAGGACACCGGGGAGCTGTTTTTT. This translates into CASIYRGEDTGELFF.

The rearrangement joins TRBV6-6 to TRBJ1-2; D gene ambiguous. Germline assignment: CDR1 MNHNY and CDR2 SVGAGI (reference sequence). CDR3 length: 13 amino acids. Deletions cut 2 bases from V and 3 bases from J, with 7 bases between. The CDR3 coding sequence is TGTGCCAGCAGTTACACCAGAGACTATGGCTACACCTTC. It is translated as CASSYTRDYGYTF.

The J gene is TRBJ1-5, the V gene TRBV6-6; 7 bases are shared with TRBD1. CDR3 size: 16 residues. Germline V lookup: CDR1 MNHNY, CDR2 SVGAGI (reference sequence). J was trimmed by 1 base and V by 6 bases; bases with no gene match: 9. The CDR3 DNA reads as TGTGCCAGCAGGGGATCGGGACAGACCAGCAATCAGCCCCAGCATTTT. This sequence encodes CASRGSGQTSNQPQHF.

The genes are TRBV5-1 and TRBJ2-7; D might be TRBD1 (5 bases). This CDR3 has 12 amino acids. Germline V CDR1 and CDR2: SGHRS, YFSETQ. The V end was cut by 4 bases, the J end by 2 bases, with 7 bases between. CDR3 loop: CASSQGAYEQYF. DNA of the CDR3: TGCGCCAGCAGCCAGGGTGCCTACGAGCAGTACTTC.

The chain links TRBV11-2 to TRBJ2-1; 7 bases match TRBD1. The CDR3 spans 17 residues. Looked up from germline, CDR1 is SGHAT and CDR2 is FQNNGV. V trimming: 3 bases; J trimming: 5 bases; junction bases outside the gene matches: 13. The CDR3, as DNA: TGTGCCAGCAGCTTCGATCTACAGGGGCTCTCTAACAATGAGCAGTTCTTC. Its translation is CASSFDLQGLSNNEQFF.